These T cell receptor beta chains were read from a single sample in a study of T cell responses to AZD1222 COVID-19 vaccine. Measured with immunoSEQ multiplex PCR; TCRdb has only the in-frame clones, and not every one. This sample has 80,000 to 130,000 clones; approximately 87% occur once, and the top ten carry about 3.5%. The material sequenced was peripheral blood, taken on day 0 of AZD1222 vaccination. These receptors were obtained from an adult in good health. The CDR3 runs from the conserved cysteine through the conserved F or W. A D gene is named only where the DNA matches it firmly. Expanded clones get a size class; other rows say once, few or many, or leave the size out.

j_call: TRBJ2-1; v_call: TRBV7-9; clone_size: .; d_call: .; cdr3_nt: TGTGCCAGCAGCTTAGGGCAGGGGTCCTACAATGAGCAGTTCTTC; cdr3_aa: CASSLGQGSYNEQFF
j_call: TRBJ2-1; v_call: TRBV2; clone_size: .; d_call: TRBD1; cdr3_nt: TGTGCCAGCAGTGAAGCGCCGACAGGGGGTTACAATGAGCAGTTCTTC; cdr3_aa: CASSEAPTGGYNEQFF
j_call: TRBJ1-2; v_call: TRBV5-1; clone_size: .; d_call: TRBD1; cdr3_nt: TGCGCCAGCAGCTCCCACAGGGGCGGCTACACCTTC; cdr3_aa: CASSSHRGGYTF
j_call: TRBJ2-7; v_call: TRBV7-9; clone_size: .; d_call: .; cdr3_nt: TGTGCCAGCAGCTCAACGGGCTACGAGCAGTACTTC; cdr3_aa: CASSSTGYEQYF
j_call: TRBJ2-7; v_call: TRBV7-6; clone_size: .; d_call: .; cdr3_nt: TGTGCCAGCAGCTTCCACAGGGATTACGAGCAGTACTTC; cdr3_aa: CASSFHRDYEQYF
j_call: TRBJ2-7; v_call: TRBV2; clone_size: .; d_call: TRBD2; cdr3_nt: TGTGCCAGCAGTGGGATTAGCGGGCCTTCGGGGGAGCAGTACTTC; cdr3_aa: CASSGISGPSGEQYF
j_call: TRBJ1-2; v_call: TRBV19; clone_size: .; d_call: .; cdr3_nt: TGTGCCAGTAGTATAGGGGGAGCTCCCAACTATGGCTACACCTTC; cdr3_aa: CASSIGGAPNYGYTF
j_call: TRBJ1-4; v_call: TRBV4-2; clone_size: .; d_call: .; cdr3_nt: TGTGCCAGCAGCCAAGTGGCAGCAATGAAAACACTGTTTTTT; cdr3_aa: CASSQVAAMKTLFF
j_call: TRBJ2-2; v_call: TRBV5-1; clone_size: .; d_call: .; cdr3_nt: TGCGCCAGCAGCACGGGCCGTGAGGCCGGGGAGCTGTTTTTT; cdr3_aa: CASSTGREAGELFF
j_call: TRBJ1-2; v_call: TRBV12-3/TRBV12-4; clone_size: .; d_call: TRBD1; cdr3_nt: TGTGCCAGCACCGACAGGGCCAATGGCTACACCTTC; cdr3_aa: CASTDRANGYTF
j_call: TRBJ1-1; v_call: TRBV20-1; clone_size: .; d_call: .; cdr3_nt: TGCAGTGCTTTCAGGGGCACTGAAGCTTTCTTT; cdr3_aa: CSAFRGTEAFF
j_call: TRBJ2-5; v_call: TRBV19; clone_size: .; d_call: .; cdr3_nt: TGTGCCAGTAGAAGGGGGGCTGAGACCCAGTACTTC; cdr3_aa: CASRRGAETQYF
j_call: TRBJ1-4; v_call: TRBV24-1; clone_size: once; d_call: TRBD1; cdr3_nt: TGTGCCACCAGTGATGGCGGACAGGGAGGTGAAAAACTGTTTTTT; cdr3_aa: CATSDGGQGGEKLFF
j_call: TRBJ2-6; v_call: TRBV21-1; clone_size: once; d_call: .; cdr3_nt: TGTGCCAGCATCACAAAAGCATGGGACTACCAACGGGGGGCCAACGTCCTGACTTTC; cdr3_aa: CASITKAWDYQRGANVLTF
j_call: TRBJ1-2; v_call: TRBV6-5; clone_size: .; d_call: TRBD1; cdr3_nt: TGTGCCAGCAGTTACTTCTCTGACAGGGGGTATGGCTACACCTTC; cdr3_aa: CASSYFSDRGYGYTF
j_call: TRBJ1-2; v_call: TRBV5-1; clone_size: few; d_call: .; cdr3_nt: TGCGCCAGCAGCTTGGCCGCGGACATTGGCTACACCTTC; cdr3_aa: CASSLAADIGYTF
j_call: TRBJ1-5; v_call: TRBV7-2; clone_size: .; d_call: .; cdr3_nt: TGTGCCAGCAGCTTAGAACCTATAGGCAATCAGCCCCAGCATTTT; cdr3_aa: CASSLEPIGNQPQHF
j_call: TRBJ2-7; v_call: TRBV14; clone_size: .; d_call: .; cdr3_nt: TGTGCCAGCAGCCAATTAGCGTGGGGCTCCTACGAGCAGTACTTC; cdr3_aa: CASSQLAWGSYEQYF
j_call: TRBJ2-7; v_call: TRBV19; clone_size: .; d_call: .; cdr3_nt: TGTGCCAGTTCTGTAAGGACGGCCCTCTACGAGCAGTACTTC; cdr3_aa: CASSVRTALYEQYF
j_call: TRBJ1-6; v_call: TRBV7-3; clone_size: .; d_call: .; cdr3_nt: TGTGCCAGCAGCTTAGATGGTTTGCCTAATTCACCCCTCCACTTT; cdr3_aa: CASSLDGLPNSPLHF
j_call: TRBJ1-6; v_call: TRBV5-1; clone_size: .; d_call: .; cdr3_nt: TGCGCCAGCGGCCGGGACACCGATAATTCACCCCTCCACTTT; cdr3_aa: CASGRDTDNSPLHF
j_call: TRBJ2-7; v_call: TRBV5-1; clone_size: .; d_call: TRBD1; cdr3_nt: TGCGCCAGCAGCCCCGGGACAGGGTCGTACGAGCAGTACTTC; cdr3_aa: CASSPGTGSYEQYF
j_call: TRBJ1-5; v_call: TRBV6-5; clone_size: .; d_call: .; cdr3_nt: TGTGCCAGCAGTCCATCCTGGGACCCGGCCCAGCCCCAGCATTTT; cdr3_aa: CASSPSWDPAQPQHF
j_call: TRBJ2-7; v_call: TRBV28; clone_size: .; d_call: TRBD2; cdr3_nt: TGTGCCAGCAGTTTCCTAGCGGCCCCCTACGAGCAGTACTTC; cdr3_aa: CASSFLAAPYEQYF
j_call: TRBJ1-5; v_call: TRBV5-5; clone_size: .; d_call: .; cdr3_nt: TGTGCCAGCAGCCAAAGCCTGCAGATTAATCAGCCCCAGCATTTT; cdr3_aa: CASSQSLQINQPQHF
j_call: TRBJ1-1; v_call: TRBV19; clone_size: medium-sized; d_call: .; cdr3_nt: TGTGCCAGTAGGATCGGAGACACTGAAGCTTTCTTT; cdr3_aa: CASRIGDTEAFF
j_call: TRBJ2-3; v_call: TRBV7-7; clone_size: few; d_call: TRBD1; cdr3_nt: TGTGCTAGCAGCTTGCGGACAGGGGGAGGAGATACGCAGTATTTT; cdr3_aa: CASSLRTGGGDTQYF
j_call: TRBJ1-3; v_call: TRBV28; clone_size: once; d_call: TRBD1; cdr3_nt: TGTGCCAGCAGACAGACAGGGAGGGGAAACACCATATATTTT; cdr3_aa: CASRQTGRGNTIYF
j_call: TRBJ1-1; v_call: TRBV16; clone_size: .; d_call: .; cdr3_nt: TGTGCCAGCAGCGAGCGGGGTCGGGCTTTCTTT; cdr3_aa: CASSERGRAFF
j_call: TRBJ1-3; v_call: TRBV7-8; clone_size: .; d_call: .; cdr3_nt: TGTGCCAGCAGCCCGACGCGGAGGTCTGGAAACACCATATATTTT; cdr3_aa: CASSPTRRSGNTIYF
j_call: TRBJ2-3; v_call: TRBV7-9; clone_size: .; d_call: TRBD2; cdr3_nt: TGTGCCAGCAGCTTGCGGCGGGGGAGCACAGATACGCAGTATTTT; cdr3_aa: CASSLRRGSTDTQYF
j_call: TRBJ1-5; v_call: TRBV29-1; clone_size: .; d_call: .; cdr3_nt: TGCAGCGTTGGGATTGGTGCATACGGCAATCAGCCCCAGCATTTT; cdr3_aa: CSVGIGAYGNQPQHF
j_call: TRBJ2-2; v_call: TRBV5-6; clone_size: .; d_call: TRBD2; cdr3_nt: TGTGCCAGCAGCTCCTTACTGTTGGCGGGGGGGAACACCGGGGAGCTGTTTTTT; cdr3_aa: CASSSLLLAGGNTGELFF
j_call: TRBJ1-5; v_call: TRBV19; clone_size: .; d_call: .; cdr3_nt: TGTGCCAGTAGTATATCGGGAGGTTGGCGACTCAATCAGCCCCAGCATTTT; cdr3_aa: CASSISGGWRLNQPQHF
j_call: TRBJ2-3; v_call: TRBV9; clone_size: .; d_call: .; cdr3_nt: TGTGCCAGCGGGGATACGCAGTATTTT; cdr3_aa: CASGDTQYF
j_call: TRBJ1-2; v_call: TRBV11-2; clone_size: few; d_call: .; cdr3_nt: TGTGCCAGCAGCCGAGGGGACCGGGTTAACTATGGCTACACCTTC; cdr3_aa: CASSRGDRVNYGYTF
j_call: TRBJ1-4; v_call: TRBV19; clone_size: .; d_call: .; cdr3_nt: TGTGCCAGTAGTATACTGGCGGATGAAAAACTGTTTTTT; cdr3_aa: CASSILADEKLFF
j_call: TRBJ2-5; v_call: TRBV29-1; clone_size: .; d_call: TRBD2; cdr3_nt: TGCAGCGTGCCATTAGCGGGGGGGCAGGAGACCCAGTACTTC; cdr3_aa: CSVPLAGGQETQYF
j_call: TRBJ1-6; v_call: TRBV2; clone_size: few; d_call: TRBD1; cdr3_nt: TGTGCCAGCAGTGAAGGTAGACAGGGTAATTCACCCCTCCACTTT; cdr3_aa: CASSEGRQGNSPLHF
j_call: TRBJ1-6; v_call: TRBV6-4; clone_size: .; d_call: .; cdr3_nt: TGTGCCAGCAGTGAAGGTTATGATAATTCACCCCTCCACTTT; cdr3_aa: CASSEGYDNSPLHF
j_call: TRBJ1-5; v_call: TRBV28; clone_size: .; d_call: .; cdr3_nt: TGTGCCAGCGGAGATCAGGGAGGAGGGCCCCAGCATTTT; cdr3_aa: CASGDQGGGPQHF
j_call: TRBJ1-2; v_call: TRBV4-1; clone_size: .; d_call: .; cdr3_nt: TGCGCCAGCAGCCAAGATGGGCTCTATGGCTACACCTTC; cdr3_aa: CASSQDGLYGYTF
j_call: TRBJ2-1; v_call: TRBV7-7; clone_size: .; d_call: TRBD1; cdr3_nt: TGTGCCAGCAGCGCCCCGGGACAGGGGTCTACTGAGCAGTTCTTC; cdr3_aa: CASSAPGQGSTEQFF
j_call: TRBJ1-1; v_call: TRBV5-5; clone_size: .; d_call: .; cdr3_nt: TGTGCCAGCCGGACCTGGGAACTGACTGAAGCTTTCTTT; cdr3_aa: CASRTWELTEAFF
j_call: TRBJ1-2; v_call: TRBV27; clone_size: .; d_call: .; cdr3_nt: TGTGCCAGCAGTTTACGCGGTGGTGGCTACACCTTC; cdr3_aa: CASSLRGGGYTF
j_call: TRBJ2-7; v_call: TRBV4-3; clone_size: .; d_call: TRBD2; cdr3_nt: TGCGCCAGCAGCCAAGATCTAGCGGGGGCCGGGGACGAGCAGTACTTC; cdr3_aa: CASSQDLAGAGDEQYF
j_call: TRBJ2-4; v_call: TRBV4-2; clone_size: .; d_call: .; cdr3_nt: TGTGCCAGCAGCCGAACGGACCCTATCGCAGGCATTCAGTACTTC; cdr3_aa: CASSRTDPIAGIQYF
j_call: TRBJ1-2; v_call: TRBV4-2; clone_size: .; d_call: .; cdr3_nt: TGTGCCAGCAGCCAAGCGCAGGGTAACTATGGCTACACCTTC; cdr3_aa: CASSQAQGNYGYTF
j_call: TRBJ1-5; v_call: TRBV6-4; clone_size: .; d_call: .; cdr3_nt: TGTGCCAGCAGCCGGGAGGTGGATCAGCCCCAGCATTTT; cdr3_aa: CASSREVDQPQHF
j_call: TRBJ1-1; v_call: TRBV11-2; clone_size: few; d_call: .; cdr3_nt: TGTGCCAGCAGCACTGTGAGTGAAGCTTTCTTT; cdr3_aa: CASSTVSEAFF
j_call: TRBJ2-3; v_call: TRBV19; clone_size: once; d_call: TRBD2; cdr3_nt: TGTGCCAGTAGTATCCGTAGCGGGTCCACCACGGATACGCAGTATTTT; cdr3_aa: CASSIRSGSTTDTQYF
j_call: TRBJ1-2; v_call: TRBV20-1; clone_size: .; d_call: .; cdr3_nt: TGCAGTAGGGTAGGGGCCTATGGCTACACCTTC; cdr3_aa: CSRVGAYGYTF
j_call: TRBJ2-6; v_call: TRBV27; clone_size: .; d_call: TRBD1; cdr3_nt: TGTGCCAGCAGGCCCACAGGGGTCCTCTCTGGGGCCAACGTCCTGACTTTC; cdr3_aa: CASRPTGVLSGANVLTF
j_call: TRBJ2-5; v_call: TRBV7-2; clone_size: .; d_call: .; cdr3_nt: TGTGCCAGCAGCTTATTCCAAGAGACCCAGTACTTC; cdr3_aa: CASSLFQETQYF
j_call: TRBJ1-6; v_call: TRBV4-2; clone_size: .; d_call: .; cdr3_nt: TGTGCCAGCAGCCAAGAGGCTCGGACCCTCCACTTT; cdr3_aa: CASSQEARTLHF